Below are 24 T cell receptor beta chains sequenced from a single sample in a study of blood T cell repertoires in COVID-19. Sequencing was performed with immunoSEQ multiplex PCR; in TCRdb, only in-frame clones are kept and a portion is missing. The sample shows some 150,000 clones, about 87% of them seen only once. Sequencing was carried out using peripheral blood. These receptor sequences come from a woman aged 55-69 years who had recovered from COVID-19.

This chain connects TRBV6-6 to TRBJ1-1; no reliable D call. Between the trimmed V and J ends, which lost 7 bases and 8 bases, there was a span of 14 bases. Germline V lookup: CDR1 MNHNY, CDR2 SVGAGI (reference sequence). The CDR3 totals 12 residues. Written as DNA, the CDR3 is TGTGCCAGCATTGGGAGGCCTATCGAAGCTTTCTTT. Protein product: CASIGRPIEAFF.

The chain carries TRBV6-5 and TRBJ2-2; the D gene is possibly TRBD1 (6 bases). The CDR3 is made up of 14 amino acids. CDR1 and CDR2 (germline): MNHEY, SVGAGI. V was shortened by 8 bases and J by 2 bases, with 12 bases between the two germline ends. The CDR3: CASRTAENTGELFF. CDR3 nucleotides: TGTGCCAGCCGGACAGCGGAAAACACCGGGGAGCTGTTTTTT.

The chain recombines TRBV5-1 with TRBJ2-5, with 7 bases identical to TRBD2. The germline CDR1 and CDR2 sequences are SGHRS and YFSETQ. The CDR3 is made up of 15 amino acids. V was pared by 4 bases and J by 5 bases, with 11 bases of the junction left unmatched. The CDR3 DNA is TGCGCCAGCAGCGCGGGGAGGGCAATCGGGGAGACCCAGTACTTC. Amino acid sequence: CASSAGRAIGETQYF.

This sequence joins TRBV5-1 and TRBJ2-7; TRBD1 agrees at 8 bases. The germline CDR1 and CDR2 sequences are SGHRS and YFSETQ. This CDR3 region has 15 residues. The junction had 6 bases not matched to a gene; V was cut back by 4 bases and J by 0 bases. DNA of the CDR3: TGCGCCAGCAGCGTGACAGGGGCCAGCTCCTACGAGCAGTACTTC. Its translation: CASSVTGASSYEQYF.

V and J are TRBV5-4 and TRBJ1-1; D may be TRBD1 (6 bases). This CDR3 is 14 amino acids long. V lost 6 bases and J 3 bases, leaving 15 bases between the germline ends. The germline V gene encodes CDR1 SGHNT and CDR2 YYREEE (reference sequence). The CDR3 DNA reads TGTGCCAGCAATGGGGGGGGCTGGGACACTGAAGCTTTCTTT. Translation: CASNGGGWDTEAFF.

CDR3 coding DNA: TGTGCCAGCAGTTTACCCGGGGAGGGGGCTGAAGCTTTCTTT. It specifies CASSLPGEGAEAFF. The chain combines TRBV27 with TRBJ1-1, with TRBD1 as a possible D gene (6 bases). CDR1 and CDR2 from the germline V gene are MNHEY and SMNVEV (reference sequence). Trimming stripped 2 bases from V and 6 bases from J, with 13 bases between. The CDR3 covers 14 residues.

The chain has TRBV7-9 and TRBJ1-3; D not resolved. Trimming removed 5 bases at V and 7 bases at J, with 15 bases between. The CDR3 totals 14 residues. Germline V gene data show CDR1 as SEHNR and CDR2 as FQNEAQ (reference sequence). CDR3 region: CASSPQYASNTIYF. As DNA, the CDR3 is TGTGCCAGCAGCCCCCAGTACGCATCGAACACCATATATTTT.

V and J are TRBV21-1 and TRBJ1-5; TRBD1, the D gene given by the table, was not confirmed from the DNA. TRBV21-1 is shown as a pseudogene. This CDR3 spans 18 amino acids. The CDR3, as DNA: TGTGCCAGCAGGACGACAGGGGGAGTAGATGAGGGCAATCAGCCCCAGCATTTT. It is translated as CASRTTGGVDEGNQPQHF.

J is TRBJ2-5 and V is TRBV21-1; no DNA check was done on the table's D call, TRBD2. TRBV21-1 counts as a pseudogene. The CDR3 runs 16 residues. CDR3 sequence: CASSKVPGLVGETQYF. CDR3 nucleotide sequence: TGTGCCAGCAGCAAAGTTCCGGGACTAGTCGGGGAGACCCAGTACTTC.

As to this clone: At the DNA level, this CDR3 is encoded by other sequences in the same sample as well. The chain links TRBV5-1 to TRBJ2-5; 7 positions agree with TRBD1. The trim removed 3 bases at V and 1 base at J, leaving 3 bases unmatched. The CDR3 covers 14 residues. Germline V gives CDR1 SGHRS, CDR2 YFSETQ. As DNA, the CDR3 is TGCGCCAGCAGCTCCGGGACAGTCCAAGAGACCCAGTACTTC. Its translation is CASSSGTVQETQYF.

The chain joins TRBV9 to TRBJ1-1, with D perhaps matching TRBD1 (6 bases). The CDR3 has 15 amino acids. V dropped 0 bases and J dropped 0 bases, with 9 bases sitting between them. The germline gives CDR1 SGDLS, CDR2 YYNGEE. CDR3 amino acids: CASSVGTAVNTEAFF. The CDR3, as DNA: TGTGCCAGCAGCGTAGGGACAGCAGTGAACACTGAAGCTTTCTTT.

This clone was seen only once. This sequence joins TRBV5-1 and TRBJ2-1; 9 nucleotides align to TRBD1. Germline assignment: CDR1 SGHRS and CDR2 YFSETQ. The CDR3 is 14 amino acids. With V trimmed by 7 bases and J by 5 bases, 7 bases remained unmatched. The CDR3 here is CASAGQGSNNEQFF. The DNA for the CDR3 is TGCGCCAGCGCGGGACAGGGCAGTAACAATGAGCAGTTCTTC.

The chain combines TRBV10-3 with TRBJ1-4, with D perhaps TRBD1 (6 bases). Looked up from germline, CDR1 is ENHRY and CDR2 is SYGVKD. This CDR3 comprises 13 residues. V lost 6 bases and J lost 5, with 10 bases in between. In DNA, the CDR3 is TGTGCCATCAGACAGGGTCCCAATGAAAAACTGTTTTTT. Protein product: CAIRQGPNEKLFF.

The V call is TRBV3-1 (or the pseudogene TRBV3-2), the J call TRBJ1-2; D ambiguous. This CDR3 spans 14 amino acids. V shed 0 bases and J shed 7 bases, with 12 bases lying between them. Germline assignment: CDR1 LGHDT and CDR2 YNNKEL (reference sequence). The CDR3 loop is CASSQDLGVPGYTF. The CDR3 DNA reads as TGTGCCAGCAGCCAAGATCTCGGGGTTCCTGGCTACACCTTC.

In this sample, this clone turned up a few times. The V gene is TRBV28, the J gene TRBJ1-5; no clear D. This CDR3 comprises 17 residues. Trimming removed 7 bases at V and 3 bases at J, with 22 bases between. In germline, CDR1 is MDHEN, CDR2 SYDVKM. The CDR3 region is CASTLKGGRIFNQPQHF. The CDR3, as DNA: TGTGCCAGCACCTTAAAGGGAGGGCGCATATTCAATCAGCCCCAGCATTTT.

V and J are TRBV11-2 and TRBJ2-3, with TRBD2 identical over 7 bases. The ends lost 5 bases at V and 6 bases at J; junction bases unmatched: 11. This CDR3 is built from 15 residues. Germline values: CDR1 SGHAT, CDR2 FQNNGV. The DNA of the CDR3 is TGTGCCAGCAGCACCCCGCGTGGGGAGGGGGATACGCAGTATTTT. This codes for CASSTPRGEGDTQYF.

The rearrangement links TRBV5-1 to TRBJ2-1; 10 nucleotides match TRBD2. The germline V gene has CDR1 SGHRS and CDR2 YFSETQ. This CDR3 region has 13 residues. V was pared by 5 bases and J by 9 bases, with 5 bases of the junction left unmatched. The CDR3 DNA sequence: TGCGCCAGCAGTACTAGCGGGGTCGGTGAGCAGTTCTTC. The encoded protein is CASSTSGVGEQFF.

The chain has TRBV25-1 and TRBJ2-1; the D gene is possibly TRBD2 (5 bases). CDR1 and CDR2 (germline): MGHDK, SYGVNS. The V gene lost 0 bases and the J gene lost 7 bases, with 13 bases spanning the gap. This CDR3 spans 15 amino acids. The CDR3 loop is CASSEYRGNRNEQFF. The CDR3 nucleotides read TGTGCCAGCAGTGAATATCGGGGAAATAGGAATGAGCAGTTCTTC.

V and J are TRBV10-3 and TRBJ2-7; tentatively, D is TRBD2 (6 bases). The V gene lost 11 bases and the J gene lost 0 bases, with 11 bases spanning the gap. This CDR3 comprises 12 residues. The germline V gene encodes CDR1 ENHRY and CDR2 SYGVKD. The CDR3 region has the DNA TGTGCCTTCTCGGGGGACTCCTACGAGCAGTACTTC. This gives the protein CAFSGDSYEQYF.

The chain recombines TRBV9 with TRBJ1-2, with D tentatively TRBD1 (5 bases). The ends were cut back, 6 bases at V and 5 bases at J, with 23 bases in the middle. Germline V lookup: CDR1 SGDLS, CDR2 YYNGEE. The CDR3 covers 16 residues. The CDR3 region has the DNA TGTGCCAGCACCCCGTGGGGGGTCGGTATGCGATATGGCTACACCTTC. It specifies CASTPWGVGMRYGYTF.

V is TRBV7-9 and J is TRBJ2-6; 8 bases line up with TRBD2. The V and J ends lost 11 bases and 0 bases, in that order; junction bases with no gene match: 6. CDR1 is SEHNR, CDR2 FQNEAQ, per germline (reference sequence). There are 15 residues in the CDR3. CDR3 amino acids: CAAGRGSSGANVLTF. The CDR3 region has the DNA TGTGCCGCCGGGAGGGGGAGCTCTGGGGCCAACGTCCTGACTTTC.

The V call is TRBV9, the J call TRBJ2-2, with D unresolved. Germline lookup yields CDR1 SGDLS and CDR2 YYNGEE. V was clipped by 2 bases and J by 6 bases, with 14 bases between them. The length of the CDR3 is 15 residues. CDR3: CASSVMGSGPGELFF. DNA of the CDR3: TGTGCCAGCAGCGTCATGGGCTCTGGGCCCGGGGAGCTGTTTTTT.

CDR3 bases: TGTGCCAGCAGCAAAAGCGGCAGGGGCGGTGTGAACACTGAAGCTTTCTTT. It encodes CASSKSGRGGVNTEAFF. The gene calls are TRBV21-1 and TRBJ1-1; the tabulated D call, TRBD1, remains unverified against the DNA. TRBV21-1 has pseudogene status. CDR3 size: 17 residues.

The chain employs TRBV4-2 and TRBJ2-7; 8 bases map to TRBD1. Germline CDR1 LGHNA, CDR2 YNFKEQ. The CDR3 loop spans 15 amino acids. The J segment lost 2 bases and the V segment lost 2 bases, leaving 5 bases of the junction unmatched. The CDR3 DNA sequence: TGTGCCAGCAGCCAAAACCAGGGGGCCACCTACGAGCAGTACTTC. This sequence encodes CASSQNQGATYEQYF.